The source of this T cell receptor (beta chain) is a study of blood T cell repertoires in COVID-19. Background on the study: In each case, the material was cDNA or gDNA derived from T cells, B-cell-depleted T cells, or PBMCs.

Per the original data handling: Scientists estimated how many nucleated cells there were by amplifying reference gene primers. Only in-frame clones appear in the TCRdb table, and some are missing; sequencing was by immunoSEQ multiplex PCR. V and J calls and clone size are those listed in that table; D and trimming were worked out from the DNA. The table has about 84,000 clones, around four fifths seen once. V dropped 3 bases and J dropped 6 bases, with 21 bases sitting between them. From germline, CDR1 is MDHEN and CDR2 SYDVKM. CDR3 length equals 17 residues. The genes are TRBV28 and TRBJ2-1; no firm D call. The specimen was peripheral blood. The TCR was taken from a man of 80 years or more with active or convalescent COVID-19. For the CDR3, the DNA is TGTGCCAGCAGTTTTTTCCCCCGTCAAATAGCAGTCAATGAGCAGTTCTTC. Its translation: CASSFFPRQIAVNEQFF.